This entry lists 9 T cell receptor beta chains sequenced from one sample in a study of PD-1 blockade in classical Hodgkin lymphoma. Assay: immunoSEQ multiplex PCR; the TCRdb copy retains only in-frame clones and omits some. The sample lists around 50,000 clones, nearly 90% occurring once. Time point meaning: cycle 4 day 1 (C4D1), after about 6 weeks of nivolumab. Patients all relapsed after autologous stem cell transplantation, and there was variation in brentuximab vedotin exposure. Specimen: peripheral blood mononuclear cells (PBMCs), collected before the fourth cycle of nivolumab. The receptors originated from a human donor with classical Hodgkin lymphoma.

The rearrangement uses TRBV7-9 and TRBJ1-2; D call uncertain. Germline CDR1 is SEHNR and CDR2 is FQNEAQ (reference sequence). V was clipped by 1 base and J by 8 bases, with 14 bases between them. This CDR3 has 14 residues. The CDR3 bases are TGTGCCAGCAGCTTAGTAATATGGGGAGAGGGCTACACCTTC. It yields the protein CASSLVIWGEGYTF.

The chain has TRBV25-1 and TRBJ1-1; D is unresolved. The CDR3 covers 13 residues. V was clipped by 5 bases and J by 3 bases, with 10 bases between them. Germline CDR1 and CDR2: MGHDK and SYGVNS. The CDR3 nucleotides read TGTGCCAGCAGTCCGAAACGGGACACTGAAGCTTTCTTT. Protein: CASSPKRDTEAFF.

The chain combines TRBV5-8 with TRBJ2-7, with D perhaps TRBD1 or TRBD2 (5 bases each). This CDR3 has 12 amino acids. Per germline, CDR1 SGHTS and CDR2 YDEGEE. V was shortened by 4 bases and J by 11 bases, with 16 bases between the two germline ends. CDR3 nucleotide sequence: TGTGCCAGCAGCGTCTGGGACGGGGTGAAGTACTTC. Translated, it gives CASSVWDGVKYF.

The CDR3 nucleotides read TGCGCCAGCAGCTTGGGCGGGGGACAGGGCGTCCAAGAGACCCAGTACTTC. This encodes CASSLGGGQGVQETQYF. The rearrangement joins TRBV5-1 to TRBJ2-5; 9 nucleotides line up with TRBD1. In germline, CDR1 is SGHRS, CDR2 YFSETQ. The V gene end was trimmed by 0 bases and the J gene end by 1 base; junction bases not matched to a gene: 7. The length of the CDR3 is 17 residues.

The gene calls are TRBV29-1 and TRBJ1-2; no firm D call. CDR3 length equals 15 residues. Trimming pared 5 bases from V and 2 bases from J, leaving 18 bases between. Germline CDR1 is SQVTM and CDR2 is ANQGSEA. In DNA, the CDR3 is TGCAGCGTTAGTGTATCCCTCGGCACAAACTATGGCTACACCTTC. This encodes CSVSVSLGTNYGYTF.

The V call is TRBV12-5, the J call TRBJ1-2; no definite D call. CDR1 LGHNT and CDR2 FRNRAP come from the germline V gene. The CDR3 runs to 13 residues. V was pared by 3 bases and J by 2 bases, with 7 bases between. CDR3 region: CASGLVSNYGYTF. CDR3 sequence (DNA): TGTGCTAGTGGTTTAGTAAGCAACTATGGCTACACCTTC.

The chain couples TRBV29-1 to TRBJ1-1; no firm D call. The germline gives CDR1 SQVTM, CDR2 ANQGSEA. CDR3 length: 13 amino acids. V dropped 7 bases and J dropped 7 bases, with 19 bases sitting between them. The CDR3 DNA is TGCAGCGGAGTCCTGCACAGCAACTTTGAAGCTTTCTTT. Translation: CSGVLHSNFEAFF. The whole variable domain, filled in from reference TRBV29-1 and TRBJ1-1, reads SAVISQKPSRDICQRGTSLTIQCQVDSQVTMMFWYRQQPGQSLTLIATANQGSEATYESGFVIDKFPISRPNLTFSTLTVSNMSPEDSSIYLCSGVLHSNFEAFFGQGTRLTVV.

J is TRBJ1-4 and V is TRBV7-8; no clear D. Trimming took off 5 bases at V and 0 bases at J, with 13 bases between the two ends. The CDR3 is 16 residues long. The germline V gene encodes CDR1 SGHVS and CDR2 FQNEAQ. The CDR3 DNA reads TGTGCCAGCAGCATACTGCCAGGATCAACTAATGAAAAACTGTTTTTT. Amino acid sequence: CASSILPGSTNEKLFF.

The chain joins TRBV5-4 to TRBJ2-7; the match to TRBD1 covers 8 bases. The V and J ends lost 4 bases and 3 bases, in that order; junction bases with no gene match: 12. The germline V gene has CDR1 SGHNT and CDR2 YYREEE (reference sequence). The CDR3 runs to 16 residues. DNA of the CDR3: TGTGCCAGCAGCATGGACAGGGCCCGCCTAGGCTACGAGCAGTACTTC. Translation: CASSMDRARLGYEQYF.